This T cell receptor beta chain is from a study of cytomegalovirus exposure and HLA in healthy donors. Study context: Roughly 80 million unique TCRs from HLA-typed donors made up an early data release. Broader study findings: In vitro assays verified that three CMV-associated chains recognized CMV antigens specifically.

Both 60 Vbeta primers and 13 Jbeta primers went into the PCR. Clones were sequenced by immunoSEQ multiplex PCR, and TCRdb holds only the in-frame ones, with some missing. The data contain under 200,000 clones, around 75% of them singletons. CDR3 length: 15 amino acids. Germline V gene lookup returns CDR1 SGHRS and CDR2 YFSETQ. Trimming stripped 4 bases from V and 5 bases from J, with 15 bases between. With respect to this clone: Its antigen is not identified.

Material: PBMCs. This sequence was found in a male donor in good health and CMV-seronegative. The chain uses TRBV5-1 and TRBJ1-4, with D possibly being TRBD1 (5 bases). The CDR3 DNA reads as TGCGCCAGCAGCCCCACCACGGGGGTGAATGAAAAACTGTTTTTT. This codes for CASSPTTGVNEKLFF. The entire variable domain, with the rest obtained from reference TRBV5-1 and TRBJ1-4, is as follows: KAGVTQTPRYLIKTRGQQVTLSCSPISGHRSVSWYQQTPGQGLQFLFEYFSETQRNKGNFPGRFSGRQFSNSRSEMNVSTLELGDSALYLCASSPTTGVNEKLFFGSGTQLSVL.